These 14 T cell receptor beta chains came from one sample sequenced in a study of T cell responses to AZD1222 COVID-19 vaccine. Here immunoSEQ multiplex PCR was the method, and the copy in TCRdb shows in-frame clones only, minus some. The sample has around 78,000 clones, almost 90% seen once. The sequences come from peripheral blood, collected 28 days after the second AZD1222 dose. The receptor set was obtained from an adult who received the AZD1222 COVID-19 vaccine.

A single count supports this clone. This chain uses TRBV7-9 with TRBJ1-6; D not resolved. Per germline, CDR1 SEHNR and CDR2 FQNEAQ (reference sequence). The CDR3 is 15 amino acids. The chain's CDR3 is CATSVGASDNSPLHF. The DNA for the CDR3 is TGTGCTACGTCTGTCGGAGCTTCTGATAATTCACCCCTCCACTTT.

This chain links TRBV19 with TRBJ1-5, with no clear D. Germline V gene lookup returns CDR1 LNHDA and CDR2 SQIVND (reference sequence). V dropped 11 bases and J dropped 2 bases, with 16 bases sitting between them. The CDR3 has 14 residues. CDR3 DNA: TGTGCCTCCAGCGAGGGTAGTCGCAATCAGCCCCAGCATTTT. The encoded protein is CASSEGSRNQPQHF.

The chain is built from TRBV3-1 (or the pseudogene TRBV3-2) and TRBJ1-4, with D perhaps matching TRBD1 (5 bases). The V and J ends lost 0 bases and 6 bases respectively, with 14 bases between them. The CDR3 is made up of 16 amino acids. The germline gives CDR1 LGHDT, CDR2 YNNKEL (reference sequence). For the CDR3, the DNA is TGTGCCAGCAGCCAAGATATGGCAGGGCGTGATGAAAAACTGTTTTTT. It is translated as CASSQDMAGRDEKLFF.

This chain links TRBV13 with TRBJ2-7; TRBD1 matches at 10 bases. With 5 bases clipped from V and 5 bases from J, the junction kept 6 bases outside the gene matches. Germline V lookup: CDR1 PRHDT, CDR2 FYEKMQ (reference sequence). The CDR3 contains 14 residues. The CDR3 spells CASSVGQGTHEQYF. In DNA, the CDR3 is TGTGCCAGCAGCGTGGGACAGGGGACCCACGAGCAGTACTTC.

The V and J genes are TRBV18 and TRBJ1-4; D perhaps matches TRBD1 (6 bases). V lost 3 bases and J lost 4, with 18 bases in between. This CDR3 region has 17 residues. Germline V gene sequence: CDR1 KGHSH, CDR2 LQKENI. The CDR3 DNA reads TGTGCCAGCTCACCTCTTTCAGGACAGTGGAGTAATGAAAAACTGTTTTTT. It yields the protein CASSPLSGQWSNEKLFF.

This clone was seen only once. The chain has TRBV15 and TRBJ1-6; unclear D gene. The CDR3 is made up of 13 amino acids. V gave up 0 bases and J gave up 5 bases, with 2 bases separating them. CDR1 and CDR2 (germline): LNHNV, YYDKDF (reference sequence). The CDR3 reads CATSREDNSPLHF. The CDR3 DNA is TGTGCCACCAGCAGAGAGGATAATTCACCCCTCCACTTT.

By share of the sample, this clone is medium-sized. J is TRBJ1-6 and V is TRBV5-1, with D perhaps matching TRBD1 (5 bases). Germline CDR1 and CDR2: SGHRS and YFSETQ. The CDR3 contains 14 residues. V was trimmed by 0 bases and J by 7 bases, leaving 8 bases between them. The CDR3 DNA reads TGCGCCAGCAGCTTGGGGGGACGAAATTCACCCCTCCACTTT. Residues: CASSLGGRNSPLHF.

This sequence joins TRBV28 and TRBJ2-7; D unclear. The V end was cut by 6 bases, the J end by 5 bases, with 14 bases between. From germline, CDR1 is MDHEN and CDR2 SYDVKM. This CDR3 comprises 13 residues. Written as DNA, the CDR3 is TGTGCCAGCAGCCTAGACCCCCAGAACGAGCAGTACTTC. Its translation: CASSLDPQNEQYF.

The V call is TRBV9, the J call TRBJ2-7; 10 nucleotides line up with TRBD1. This CDR3 spans 14 amino acids. The ends lost 0 bases at V and 6 bases at J; junction bases unmatched: 3. CDR1 and CDR2 (germline): SGDLS, YYNGEE. For the CDR3, the DNA is TGTGCCAGCAGCGTAGGGGGACAGGGGTTCGAGCAGTACTTC. Amino acids: CASSVGGQGFEQYF.

The V gene is TRBV7-9, the J gene TRBJ1-1; D unresolved. The CDR3 runs to 13 residues. From germline, CDR1 is SEHNR and CDR2 FQNEAQ (reference sequence). The V end was cut by 6 bases, the J end by 0 bases, with 8 bases between. CDR3 amino acids: CASSPNLNTEAFF. The CDR3 DNA follows: TGTGCCAGCAGTCCTAATTTGAACACTGAAGCTTTCTTT.

This clone has just a few counts. The chain employs TRBV2 and TRBJ2-7, with unresolved D. This CDR3 has 15 residues. Germline lookup yields CDR1 SNHLY and CDR2 FYNNEI. Trimming pared 6 bases from V and 2 bases from J, leaving 17 bases between. The CDR3 DNA reads TGTGCCAGCAGGACCGGGCCTTTACCCGCCTACGAGCAGTACTTC. This codes for CASRTGPLPAYEQYF. Drawing the rest from reference TRBV2 and TRBJ2-7, the complete variable domain is EPEVTQTPSHQVTQMGQEVILRCVPISNHLYFYWYRQILGQKVEFLVSFYNNEISEKSEIFDDQFSVERPDGSNFTLKIRSTKLEDSAMYFCASRTGPLPAYEQYFGPGTRLTVT.

In DNA, the CDR3 is TGTGCCATCAGTGAGCTGGGGACGGTCTACAATGAGCAGTTCTTC. This translates into CAISELGTVYNEQFF. This sequence joins TRBV10-3 and TRBJ2-1; D may be TRBD1 or TRBD2 (5 bases each). Germline V CDR1 and CDR2: ENHRY, SYGVKD. V shed 2 bases and J shed 3 bases, with 11 bases lying between them. This CDR3 has 15 amino acids.

V is TRBV5-4 and J is TRBJ1-2, with D possibly matching TRBD1 (6 bases). The V end was cut by 1 base, the J end by 4 bases, with 14 bases between. CDR3 length equals 15 residues. CDR1 is SGHNT and CDR2 is YYREEE in the germline V gene (reference sequence). CDR3 sequence (DNA): TGTGCCAGCAGCTTGACAGGGAGGATTTTCTATGGCTACACCTTC. It is translated as CASSLTGRIFYGYTF.

This clone turned up a few times. V and J are TRBV10-3 and TRBJ1-6; the D gene is possibly TRBD1 (5 bases). From germline, CDR1 is ENHRY and CDR2 SYGVKD. There are 16 residues in the CDR3. With 6 bases removed from V and 14 bases from J, the gap between germline ends came to 26 bases. This CDR3 reads CAISARGRAAVGALHF. The CDR3 DNA sequence: TGTGCCATCAGCGCCCGGGGGAGGGCCGCCGTAGGGGCCCTCCACTTT.